A selection of T cell receptor beta chains follows, all from one sample in a study of cytomegalovirus exposure and HLA in healthy donors. Profiled with immunoSEQ multiplex PCR; TCRdb holds only in-frame clones, not every one. Among some 150,000 clones, around 88% were seen once, and the ten largest hold approximately 20%. Input material: PBMCs. Every receptor here comes from a man aged 18 to 29 in good health and CMV-seropositive. The CDR3 runs from the conserved cysteine through the conserved F or W. D genes are given only for firm matches. Some rows mark clone size as missing; the rest say once, few, many or name a class of expanded clone.

clone size	V gene	D gene	J gene	CDR3 DNA	CDR3 protein
.	TRBV19	.	TRBJ1-1	TGTGCCAGTAGTATAGTAGGGGGACAAGTCACTGAAGCTTTCTTT	CASSIVGGQVTEAFF
.	TRBV4-3	TRBD2	TRBJ2-7	TGCGCCAGCAGCCGAGATAGCGGGAGGTCGTACGAGCAGTACTTC	CASSRDSGRSYEQYF
.	TRBV7-6	.	TRBJ2-5	TGTGCCAGCAGCTTAGGGCCTCTTTCGGGAGAGACCCAGTACTTC	CASSLGPLSGETQYF
.	TRBV28	.	TRBJ2-7	TGTGCCAGCAGAGCCCCATCGGCTGGGAGGCTAAACTCCTCCTACGAGCAGTACTTC	CASRAPSAGRLNSSYEQYF
.	TRBV11-2	.	TRBJ1-2	TGTGCCAGCAGCCTGGCGGCCATCTCTGACTATGGCTACACCTTC	CASSLAAISDYGYTF
.	TRBV20-1	.	TRBJ1-1	TGCAGTGCTAGTTTAAACACTGAAGCTTTCTTT	CSASLNTEAFF
.	TRBV18	.	TRBJ1-1	TGTGCCAGCTCACCAAATGGAGCTATTGAAGCTTTCTTT	CASSPNGAIEAFF
.	TRBV15	.	TRBJ2-2	TGTGCCGTTCAGCAGGTGGGTGGAAACTCACTGAACACCGGGGAGCTGTTTTTT	CAVQQVGGNSLNTGELFF
.	TRBV12-5	TRBD2	TRBJ2-7	TGTGCTAGTGGTTTGGTAAGCGGGAGTCGATCCTACGAGCAGTACTTC	CASGLVSGSRSYEQYF
.	TRBV18	.	TRBJ2-5	TGTGCCAGCTCACCACCGGGAGCGAGGGAGACCCAGTACTTC	CASSPPGARETQYF
.	TRBV4-2	TRBD1	TRBJ1-2	TGTGCCAGCAGCCACACAGGGGTTCGAGGCTACACCTTC	CASSHTGVRGYTF
.	TRBV18	.	TRBJ2-7	TGTGCCAGCTCACCACCGGAGGCCAGGTCCTACGAGCAGTACTTC	CASSPPEARSYEQYF
once	TRBV27	.	TRBJ2-2	TGTGCCAGCAGTTCGAACTTGGAGGGCAGGGAGCTGTTTTTT	CASSSNLEGRELFF
.	TRBV18	.	TRBJ1-2	TGTGCCAGCTCACGCGTGACAGTCGACTATGGCTACACCTTC	CASSRVTVDYGYTF
.	TRBV5-1	.	TRBJ2-6	TGCGCCAGCAGGCCTGACAGCTCTGGGGCCAACGTCCTGACTTTC	CASRPDSSGANVLTF